These 16 T cell receptor beta chains originate from one sample sequenced in a study of T-cell memory formation after mild COVID-19. Via MiXCR, TCRdb re-called the 5' RACE reads, giving one row per CDR3 protein. In the table there are more than 200,000 distinct CDR3 sequences, around 15% of which are singletons. Sample: PBMCs or a T cell subset sorted from them (not recorded which). All receptors come from a man between 18 and 35 years old who had mild COVID-19 (a few samples of this study predate the infection). Cell type and time point are not known.

This clonotype was seen repeatedly, ten times or more. The V gene is TRBV6-2 or TRBV6-3, the J gene TRBJ2-7; D is possibly TRBD2 (5 bases). The CDR3 is 14 amino acids. The V gene lost 6 bases and the J gene lost 4 bases, with 16 bases spanning the gap. CDR1 is MNHEY, CDR2 SVGEGT, per germline. CDR3 nucleotides: TGTGCCAGCAGATTTGGGAGTATCGTTTACGAGCAGTACTTC. The encoded protein is CASRFGSIVYEQYF.

J is TRBJ2-1 and V is TRBV5-1; D is possibly TRBD1 (6 bases). The germline V and J ends were trimmed by 0 bases and 4 bases, with 8 bases remaining between them. The CDR3 is 14 amino acids. The germline V gene has CDR1 SGHRS and CDR2 YFSETQ. CDR3 sequence: CASSLGQEYNEQFF. The CDR3 bases are TGCGCCAGCAGCTTGGGACAGGAGTACAATGAGCAGTTCTTC.

This clonotype has just a few counts. The chain couples TRBV5-5 to TRBJ2-5; D not resolved. Trimming removed 2 bases from V and 5 bases from J, with 13 bases in between. Looked up from germline, CDR1 is SGHKS and CDR2 is YYEKEE (reference sequence). This CDR3 region has 14 residues. The CDR3 sequence is CASSFAADAETQYF. The CDR3 DNA follows: TGTGCCAGCAGCTTTGCTGCAGACGCCGAGACCCAGTACTTC.

This chain uses TRBV6-2 or TRBV6-3 with TRBJ2-2; no definite D call. The CDR3 is 14 amino acids. From germline, CDR1 is MNHEY and CDR2 SVGEGT. V lost 1 base, J lost 6 bases, and 9 bases lay in between. The CDR3 reads CASSYWASPGELFF. The CDR3 DNA is TGTGCCAGCAGTTACTGGGCCTCTCCCGGGGAGCTGTTTTTT.

This clonotype was observed a few times. This rearrangement joins TRBV7-9 to TRBJ2-1; TRBD1 matches at 7 bases. With 2 bases clipped from V and 9 bases from J, the junction kept 10 bases outside the gene matches. Germline values: CDR1 SEHNR, CDR2 FQNEAQ (reference sequence). This CDR3 has 15 amino acids. The CDR3 is CASSLRGTSGGEQFF. The CDR3 region has the DNA TGTGCCAGCAGCTTAAGGGGGACCTCAGGGGGTGAGCAGTTCTTC.

There are a few counts of this clonotype. The V gene is TRBV7-2, the J gene TRBJ2-5; D perhaps matches TRBD2 (5 bases). This CDR3 has 13 amino acids. The germline V gene encodes CDR1 SGHTA and CDR2 FQGNSA. The V end was cut by 1 base, the J end by 7 bases, with 10 bases between. CDR3 DNA sequence: TGTGCCAGCAGCTTAGTGGCGGCGGGGACCCAGTACTTC. Protein: CASSLVAAGTQYF.

V is TRBV20-1 and J is TRBJ2-1; 7 bases agree with TRBD2. The germline V gene encodes CDR1 DFQATT and CDR2 SNEGSKA (reference sequence). The CDR3 spans 13 residues. After removal of 6 bases from V and 5 bases from J, the junction contained 7 bases not matched to a gene. CDR3 sequence reads: CSAPKAGDNEQFF. The CDR3 DNA reads TGCAGTGCCCCGAAGGCGGGGGACAATGAGCAGTTCTTC.

This clonotype was picked up a small number of times. This chain connects TRBV11-2 to TRBJ1-2; maybe TRBD1 (6 bases). CDR1 and CDR2 (germline): SGHAT, FQNNGV. Between the trimmed V and J ends, which lost 5 bases and 2 bases, there was a span of 18 bases. This CDR3 is built from 16 residues. CDR3 nucleotide sequence: TGTGCCAGCAGCCCCCGCTTAGGGGGGGAGAACTATGGCTACACCTTC. Residues: CASSPRLGGENYGYTF.

The chain carries TRBV6-6 and TRBJ2-7; 14 nucleotides align to TRBD2. There are 17 residues in the CDR3. V lost 0 bases, J lost 3 bases, and 4 bases stayed unmatched. Per germline, CDR1 MNHNY and CDR2 SVGAGI (reference sequence). The CDR3 DNA follows: TGTGCCAGCAGTTACTCTGGACTAGCGGGGGGTATCTACGAGCAGTACTTC. It specifies CASSYSGLAGGIYEQYF.

The chain links TRBV11-2 to TRBJ2-2; D possibly corresponds to TRBD1 (5 bases). The V and J ends lost 5 bases and 7 bases respectively, with 17 bases between them. The CDR3 has 15 residues. Germline CDR1 SGHAT, CDR2 FQNNGV. The CDR3 DNA sequence: TGTGCCAGCAGCACCCGAGCAGGGCGTGACGGGGAGCTGTTTTTT. Amino acids: CASSTRAGRDGELFF.

A single count supports this clonotype. The rearrangement uses TRBV20-1 and TRBJ1-5; 8 bases line up with TRBD1. CDR1 and CDR2 from the germline V gene are DFQATT and SNEGSKA (reference sequence). The V gene end was trimmed by 5 bases and the J gene end by 5 bases; junction bases not matched to a gene: 2. The CDR3 sequence is 12 residues long. The CDR3: CSAQTGDQPQHF. Here the CDR3 DNA reads TGCAGTGCTCAGACAGGGGATCAGCCCCAGCATTTT.

V and J are TRBV5-1 and TRBJ2-3, with a possible D match to TRBD1 (5 bases). Germline lookup yields CDR1 SGHRS and CDR2 YFSETQ. The CDR3 has 12 residues. V was trimmed by 7 bases and J by 0 bases, leaving 6 bases between them. The CDR3 region is CASHRSTDTQYF. The DNA of the CDR3 is TGCGCCAGCCACAGGAGCACAGATACGCAGTATTTT.

This clonotype was observed a handful of times. The chain links TRBV2 to TRBJ1-6; the D is unclear. Trimming shortened V by 6 bases and J by 10 bases, and 16 bases separated the two germline ends. Germline CDR1 SNHLY, CDR2 FYNNEI. This CDR3 has 14 residues. CDR3 nucleotides: TGTGCCAGCAGGCCTCACATGGAAGAATCACCCCTCCACTTT. It yields the protein CASRPHMEESPLHF. The complete variable domain, with remaining parts taken from reference TRBV2 and TRBJ1-6, reads EPEVTQTPSHQVTQMGQEVILRCVPISNHLYFYWYRQILGQKVEFLVSFYNNEISEKSEIFDDQFSVERPDGSNFTLKIRSTKLEDSAMYFCASRPHMEESPLHFGNGTRLTVT.

This clonotype was counted a few times. The gene calls are TRBV15 and TRBJ1-4, with D unresolved. Germline V gives CDR1 LNHNV, CDR2 YYDKDF (reference sequence). The CDR3 loop spans 15 amino acids. V was pared by 2 bases and J by 8 bases, with 15 bases between. The CDR3 nucleotides are TGTGCCACCAGCAGATCTTTGGCTCAGGAAGAAAAACTGTTTTTT. Protein: CATSRSLAQEEKLFF.

This clonotype was recorded a few times. The chain links TRBV5-1 to TRBJ2-1; TRBD2 agrees at 10 bases. The CDR3 sequence is 17 residues long. The J segment lost 1 base and the V segment lost 3 bases, leaving 7 bases of the junction unmatched. Per germline, CDR1 SGHRS and CDR2 YFSETQ. The CDR3 protein is CASSSGTSARSYNEQFF. The CDR3 bases are TGCGCCAGCAGCTCGGGGACTAGCGCCCGGTCCTACAATGAGCAGTTCTTC.

This clonotype was detected a few times. The chain has TRBV24-1 and TRBJ2-3; perhaps TRBD2 as D (6 bases). The CDR3 sequence is 17 residues long. V was clipped by 9 bases and J by 4 bases, with 25 bases between them. The V gene's germline CDR1 is KGHDR and CDR2 SFDVKD. The CDR3 DNA reads as TGTGCCACCCGCCCTCGGGCAGGGACGGGAGTGGCAGATACGCAGTATTTT. Translated, it gives CATRPRAGTGVADTQYF.